The source of this TCR beta chain is a study of T-cell memory formation after mild COVID-19 (dated by TCRdb to the early 2020s). Background for the entire study: TCR sequence clusters from the two donors were largely donor specific. In two donors, T-cell clones that expanded and contracted after mild COVID-19 were followed by sequencing TCRalpha and TCRbeta repertoires longitudinally. The cohort was made up of two young adult volunteers, one female and one male, who were previously healthy.

With respect to this clonotype: The clone's antigen remains unknown. Per-base quality was not reported, and no clone a single base away is much larger than it.

Instrument on record: Illumina NovaSeq 6000. Using 5'RACE with constant-segment primers, TCRalpha and TCRbeta cDNA libraries were constructed, with sample barcodes and unique molecular identifiers added in the process. Trizol reagent was used to extract RNA from every sample. The libraries were amplified in two PCR steps, and the second step added a second sample barcode and Illumina TruSeq adapters. Libraries were sequenced on an Illumina NovaSeq with 2 x 150 bp paired-end reads. As for how the authors treated the data: Reads were demultiplexed and collapsed into UMI-guided consensus sequences with migec v1.2.7. Using mixcr v2.1.11, the UMI consensuses were aligned to TRA and TRB V and J templates and assembled into clonotypes. Expanded or contracted clonotypes were those called significant by both edgeR and NoisET, with noise models trained on biological replicates. edgeR calls used a false discovery rate-adjusted p below 0.01 and a log2 fold-change threshold of 1. PCA with hierarchical clustering of max-normalized trajectories of the 1000 most abundant clonotypes was used as exploratory dynamics analysis. Separately sequenced CD4+ and CD8+ repertoires were used to assign a CD4 or CD8 phenotype to each responding clone. In TCRdb, the public reads were trimmed at Q25 with fastp and aligned with MiXCR, with productive beta chains retained. Records with the same CDR3 protein are collapsed into one entry carrying the most frequent genes and DNA. The V and J calls come from TCRdb's annotation, not from the publication. The sample table lists about 360,000 distinct CDR3 sequences, 13% to 15% of them with a count of one. In total, the top ten clones hold around a fifth of the sample.

Ficoll-Paque density gradient centrifugation was used to isolate PBMCs. V is reduced by 0 bases and J by 9 bases, leaving a spacing of 18 bases between them. From the cysteine through the phenylalanine, the CDR3 covers 15 amino acids. Just CDR3 DNA is preserved here, 45 bases in frame from base 1. Per the germline V gene, SGHRS is the CDR1 and YFSETQ is the CDR2. The investigation overall reported the following: Some responding clones were found in pre-infection memory, which suggests that pre-existing cross-reactive memory T cells took part in the SARS-CoV-2 response. The second-wave clones that peaked on day 37 were not confirmed to be SARS-CoV-2 specific. Contracting CD4+ clones appeared mostly in the CM and EM memory subsets, whereas CD8+ clones were enriched in EMRA. The study included only two mild cases, and larger cohorts that include severe cases with pre-infection samples were judged to be necessary. From day 15 to 85, contracting clones showed balanced CD4/CD8 phenotypes, whereas a second wave of clones that expanded from day 15 to 37 leaned towards CD4+.

The material sequenced was PBMCs or a T cell subset sorted from them (not recorded which). The TCR was taken from a man in his late teens or twenties who had mild COVID-19 (a few samples of this study predate the infection). The sample titles of this study are shuffled in the database, so cell type and time point are left out; the donor was told from shared clones. The sequence links TRBV5-1 to TRBJ1-2; TRBD1 is perhaps the D gene, given 6 matching bases. The CDR3 amino acid sequence is: CASSLGTVLSQSYTF. The nucleotide sequence is TGCGCCAGCAGCTTGGGGACAGTCCTAAGTCAGAGCTACACCTTC.